The clone carrying this TCR beta chain was seen ten or more times. Its antigen remains unknown. The V and J ends lost 7 bases and 6 bases respectively, with 22 bases between them. Germline V CDR1 and CDR2: DFQATT, SNEGSKA (reference sequence). The CDR3 is 15 residues long. This sample stems from a study of regulatory T cells in long-lasting Graves disease. Combining iRepertoire HTBI primers with Arm-PCR of CDR3 regions, the authors built TCR beta libraries. TCRdb re-called the multiplex PCR reads through MiXCR, storing one row per CDR3 protein. In the table there are 550,000 to 700,000 distinct CDR3 sequences, 15% to 20% of which are singletons. As to time point: newly diagnosed GD, antithyroid drugs for less than 3 months. RNA isolated from PBMCs was used to make the TCR library. American Thyroid Association guidelines served as the basis for diagnosing Graves' disease. Study results and limitations: Persistent disease favored TRBV28, TRBJ1-2 and TRBJ2-5.

The data also belong to a second study, concerning T cells in Graves' hyperthyroidism and ophthalmopathy. That work contributes: Patients between 18 and 65 years old had hyperthyroidism, newly diagnosed and lasting under 2 months.

The clonotype originates from a man younger than 35 with Graves disease. Sequenced material: peripheral blood mononuclear cells (PBMCs), taken at new diagnosis, from a patient treated with antithyroid drugs. V usage is TRBV20-1 and J usage is TRBJ2-1; a weak D match, TRBD2 (5 bases). DNA of the CDR3: TGCAGTGTTCTCTCTAGGGCTAGCCGGGGCAATGAGCAGTTCTTC. It translates to CSVLSRASRGNEQFF.